This T cell receptor (beta chain) emerged from a study of identifying expanded T cells in peripheral blood. Points from the study as a whole: Differentially abundant clones: 1 to 1.5 between replicates, 16.4 at two to three weeks, 19 to 20 at four. Clone count variance between two-week samples rose with total template count.

On this clone itself: As yet, its antigen is unknown.

Profiling relied on immunoSEQ multiplex PCR, and the TCRdb table lists in-frame clones only, not all of them. This repertoire shows about 110,000 clones, roughly 91% found once; its top ten account for about 16%. Germline V gene data show CDR1 as SGHTS and CDR2 as YDEGEE. This CDR3 region has 15 residues. The V gene end was trimmed by 5 bases and the J gene end by 4 bases; junction bases not matched to a gene: 10. Healthy donors had no documented immune events, such as infections, while sampled. V and J are TRBV5-8 and TRBJ2-7, with TRBD1 matching over 9 bases. Source material: blood. The receptor comes from a person aged 18-69 years in good health. CDR3 sequence reads: CASRATGTGHYEQYF. The CDR3 DNA reads TGTGCCAGCAGGGCTACCGGGACAGGGCATTACGAGCAGTACTTC.